This TCR beta chain was profiled in a study of T cells after yellow fever vaccination. Germline loops: CDR1 SGHTA, CDR2 FQGNSA. V gave up 1 base and J gave up 1 base; unmatched junction bases: 5. The CDR3 sequence is 18 residues long. UMIs were added to TCR cDNA along with a universal primer site when it was made by 5'RACE template switching. Each CDR3 protein is one row after TCRdb ran MiXCR on the 5' RACE reads. The sample has about 220,000 distinct CDR3 sequences, under 3.5% seen once; the top ten hold 3.2%. This clonotype appeared a few times. Its antigen is currently unknown. Study-wide results and limits: Post-booster reappearance was seen for most primary-vaccination clones (about 95% CD4, about 88% CD8).

The chain recombines TRBV7-2 with TRBJ1-5; TRBD1 agrees at 12 bases. The sample in question was CD4+ T cells sorted from PBMCs, obtained 10 days after the yellow fever booster vaccination. This receptor was taken from a man in his late teens or twenties who received the YFV17D yellow fever vaccine. For the CDR3, the DNA is TGTGCCAGCAGCTTAGGTTGGGGACAGGGGGCGAGCAATCAGCCCCAGCATTTT. This encodes CASSLGWGQGASNQPQHF.